This T cell receptor (beta chain) was identified during a study of T cell repertoires in cytomegalovirus infection. This clonotype was detected ten times or more. Germline lookup yields CDR1 SGHTA and CDR2 FQGNSA. The CDR3 totals 14 residues. V was pared by 5 bases and J by 1 base, with 4 bases of the junction left unmatched. TCRdb re-called the reads through MiXCR, storing one row per CDR3 protein. The repertoire holds a few hundred thousand distinct CDR3 sequences, with roughly 17% as singletons. The receptor was isolated from a human donor in good health (CMV status not recorded). Some clones in this sample may be carry-over from other donors' samples. The sequencing input was PBMCs. The rearrangement joins TRBV7-2 to TRBJ1-2; 7 bases line up with TRBD1. The CDR3 is CASSPDRNNYGYTF. The CDR3 DNA follows: TGTGCCAGCAGCCCGGACAGGAATAACTATGGCTACACCTTC.